This TCR beta chain was sequenced for a study of cytomegalovirus exposure and HLA in healthy donors. Across the study: Researchers previously reported finding roughly 120 million unique TCR beta sequences from approximately 200 million T cells.

As for this clone: The antigen is not known.

Overall study results and limits: Association of a missense DCLRE1C variant with TCR beta V- and J-gene trimming was reported in a later analysis. A highly shared variant cluster was judged a likely technical artifact. Later analysis showed TCR association rates varying by HLA locus, highest for DRB1 and lowest for HLA-C.

PCR was performed using 60 Vbeta and 13 Jbeta primers. Libraries were prepared by immunoSEQ multiplex PCR; TCRdb keeps only in-frame clonotypes and omits some of them. This sample yields about 200,000 clones, of which around 90% are seen a single time; around 0.98% belongs to the top ten. With 7 bases removed from V and 4 bases from J, the gap between germline ends came to 4 bases. The CDR3 consists of 11 residues. In germline, CDR1 is SGHVS, CDR2 FQNEAQ. Input material: PBMCs. The receptor comes from a boy between 2 and 15 years old in good health and CMV-seronegative. This chain links TRBV7-8 with TRBJ1-4; D remains ambiguous. The CDR3 DNA follows: TGTGCCAGCACCTATAATGAAAAACTGTTTTTT. Its protein is CASTYNEKLFF.